This T cell receptor beta chain came from a study of OX40 agonist ivuxolimab in advanced cancers. Study conclusions and caveats: More expanded clones were found, on average, in CD8+ than in CD4+ T cells. By week 6 at 0.1 to 3.0 mg/kg, blood CD4+ and CD8+ T cells had expanded clonally.

As for this clone: Its antigen is not known.

Sequencing used immunoSEQ multiplex PCR; TCRdb keeps in-frame clones, though not all of them. The sample shows 55,000 to 70,000 clones, around 88% of them seen only once. V was shortened by 2 bases and J by 2 bases, with 7 bases between the two germline ends. Germline CDR1 and CDR2: SGHAT and FQNNGV. This CDR3 has 14 amino acids. This specimen consisted of CD4+ or CD8+ T cells sorted from blood, obtained in a trial of the OX40 agonist ivuxolimab. The receptor was isolated from an adult with an advanced solid tumor such as melanoma, head and neck, liver or kidney cancer. J is TRBJ1-3 and V is TRBV11-2; D uncertain. The CDR3 reads CASSLNIAGNTIYF. CDR3 in DNA: TGTGCCAGCAGCTTAAATATAGCTGGAAACACCATATATTTT.